This T cell receptor (beta chain) appears in the sequencing data of a study of cytomegalovirus exposure and HLA in healthy donors. Broader study findings: According to an earlier analysis, most TCR beta V segments yielded productive rearrangements about 90% or about 30% of the time.

This clone was recorded many times. The target antigen is unknown. Germline CDR1 SEHNR, CDR2 FQNEAQ (reference sequence). There are 15 residues in the CDR3. V dropped 5 bases and J dropped 2; count of bases not matched to a gene: 7. The primer mix had 60 Vbeta and 13 Jbeta primers. This table comes from immunoSEQ multiplex PCR, and its TCRdb copy is limited to in-frame clones, with some not included. The sample lists 150,000 to 200,000 clones; about 83% were seen once. Input material: PBMCs. The chain uses TRBV7-9 and TRBJ2-7; TRBD1 matches 9 bases. This receptor was identified in a woman under 40 in good health and CMV-seropositive. The CDR3 nucleotides are TGTGCCAGCAGCCAGGGACAGGGCGGGACCTACGAGCAGTACTTC. The encoded protein is CASSQGQGGTYEQYF.